This T cell receptor (beta chain) stems from a study of cytomegalovirus exposure and HLA in healthy donors. Worth noting for this clone: Antigen: not known.

Whole-study results and caveats: Rarity held for most TCR sequences, but there were some public TCRs that occurred in many donors. Testing in vitro showed a few CMV-associated chains specific for CMV antigens. That first-cohort TCR clusters tended to co-occur in the 95 to 150 validation repertoires was found in a later analysis. Researchers counted around 170 TCR beta chains as cytomegalovirus-associated.

Trimming removed 11 bases at V and 0 bases at J, with 22 bases between. Germline loops: CDR1 MRHNA, CDR2 SNTAGT. The CDR3 totals 16 residues. Generated by immunoSEQ multiplex PCR, the TCRdb table keeps only in-frame clones and is missing some. This table holds tens of thousands of clones, about 90% found once. The specimen sequenced was PBMCs. This receptor was identified in a woman aged 18-35 years in good health and CMV-seropositive. The J gene is TRBJ2-5, the V gene TRBV6-4; possible D gene TRBD2, 6 bases. The CDR3 spells CAPPAARGPNQETQYF. CDR3 sequence (DNA): TGTGCCCCCCCGGCGGCGCGGGGACCAAACCAAGAGACCCAGTACTTC.